This T cell receptor (beta chain) was recovered during a study of CD8 T cells in Susac syndrome. For the study at large: Sequenced Susac syndrome patients included roughly 6 with active disease and fewer than 10 who were in remission.

A word on this clonotype: What it binds is unknown.

Per the germline V gene, CDR1 is MNHEY and CDR2 is SVGAGI. This CDR3 region has 13 residues. V gave up 0 bases and J gave up 5 bases, with 5 bases separating them. Random hexamers primed reverse transcription of roughly 0.5 to 1 ug RNA. The CDR3 of TCR beta was amplified by immunoSEQ multiplex PCR across 54 Vbeta and 13 Jbeta. TCRdb processed the immunoSEQ multiplex PCR reads anew with MiXCR; each CDR3 protein has one entry. This sample carries 170,000 or so distinct CDR3 sequences, roughly 94% of them seen once, and the ten largest clones take 0.095% to 0.1%. Study-level findings and limits: Clonal expansion was not observed in the Susac syndrome CD4+ T cell repertoires.

Sequenced input: CD4+ T cells from PBMCs. The chain joins TRBV6-5 to TRBJ1-5; D unresolved. This sequence was found in a human donor with Susac syndrome. CDR3 residues: CASSYSQHQPQHF. DNA for the CDR3: TGTGCCAGCAGTTACTCGCAACATCAGCCCCAGCATTTT.